These 29 T cell receptor beta chains came from one sample sequenced in a study of T cell responses to AZD1222 COVID-19 vaccine. Sequenced by immunoSEQ multiplex PCR; TCRdb stores in-frame clones only, minus some. The sample has 150,000 or so clones, roughly nine tenths seen once; the top ten hold 3.8%. The sample consisted of peripheral blood, taken 28 days after the second AZD1222 dose. The receptor source for this set is an adult who received the AZD1222 COVID-19 vaccine.

V and J are TRBV7-6 and TRBJ1-5; D might be TRBD1 (6 bases). Germline V gives CDR1 SGHVS, CDR2 FNYEAQ. The CDR3 has 16 residues. Trimming cost V 4 bases and J 5 bases, with 18 bases left between them. This CDR3 reads CASSSSGGRGHQPQHF. In nucleotides, the CDR3 is TGTGCCAGCAGCTCTTCGGGAGGCAGGGGACATCAGCCCCAGCATTTT.

The chain uses TRBV7-8 and TRBJ1-1; D not certain. The V end lost 0 bases, the J end lost 2 bases, and 16 bases lay between the germline ends. There are 17 residues in the CDR3. CDR1 is SGHVS and CDR2 is FQNEAQ in the germline V gene. CDR3: CASSLARDLAFNTEAFF. DNA for the CDR3: TGTGCCAGCAGCTTAGCAAGGGATTTGGCCTTTAACACTGAAGCTTTCTTT.

This sequence joins TRBV18 and TRBJ2-5; D is perhaps TRBD1 or TRBD2 (6 bases each). CDR1 is KGHSH, CDR2 LQKENI, per germline. The V end was cut by 3 bases, the J end by 4 bases, with 12 bases between. CDR3 size: 14 residues. CDR3 amino acids: CASSPPGAGETQYF. The CDR3 DNA sequence: TGTGCCAGCTCACCGCCGGGGGCGGGAGAGACCCAGTACTTC.

V is TRBV19 and J is TRBJ2-3; D gene ambiguous. The germline V gene has CDR1 LNHDA and CDR2 SQIVND (reference sequence). The CDR3 is 15 residues long. V was clipped by 3 bases and J by 2 bases, with 12 bases between them. This CDR3 reads CASSISSLNTDTQYF. The CDR3 bases are TGTGCCAGTAGTATTAGTTCACTGAACACAGATACGCAGTATTTT.

The gene calls are TRBV9 and TRBJ2-1; TRBD2 matches at 11 bases. The junction had 3 bases not matched to a gene; V was cut back by 4 bases and J by 3 bases. Germline V CDR1 and CDR2: SGDLS, YYNGEE. The CDR3 is 15 residues long. CDR3 amino acids: CASSQTSGNYNEQFF. In nucleotides, the CDR3 is TGTGCCAGCAGCCAGACTAGCGGGAACTACAATGAGCAGTTCTTC. Supplemented by reference TRBV9 and TRBJ2-1, the full variable domain reads DSGVTQTPKHLITATGQRVTLRCSPRSGDLSVYWYQQSLDQGLQFLIQYYNGEERAKGNILERFSAQQFPDLHSELNLSSLELGDSALYFCASSQTSGNYNEQFFGPGTRLTVL.

The chain carries TRBV3-1 (or the pseudogene TRBV3-2) and TRBJ2-5; D gene uncertain. V was pared by 4 bases and J by 7 bases, with 1 base between. CDR3 length: 9 amino acids. Germline-derived CDR1 and CDR2 are LGHDT and YNNKEL (reference sequence). The CDR3 reads CASSPTQYF. The CDR3 DNA sequence: TGTGCCAGCAGCCCGACCCAGTACTTC.

The rearrangement joins TRBV7-2 to TRBJ2-7; 7 bases fit TRBD2. Germline CDR1 is SGHTA and CDR2 is FQGNSA. The junction had 15 bases not matched to a gene; V was cut back by 3 bases and J by 1 base. The CDR3 extends over 18 amino acids. CDR3 residues: CASSFGQLARQLSYEQYF. CDR3 DNA: TGTGCCAGCAGCTTCGGACAACTAGCGCGCCAATTGTCCTACGAGCAGTACTTC.

The chain recombines TRBV9 with TRBJ2-3, with a weak D call TRBD2 (6 bases). Germline CDR1 SGDLS, CDR2 YYNGEE. V gave up 3 bases and J gave up 0 bases, with 17 bases separating them. CDR3 size: 17 residues. The DNA for the CDR3 is TGTGCCAGCAGCGCTCGTGTAGCGGACGCTAGCACAGATACGCAGTATTTT. Protein sequence: CASSARVADASTDTQYF.

The sample holds a few counts of this clone. The rearrangement uses TRBV10-3 and TRBJ2-7; 10 bases align to TRBD1. This CDR3 region has 14 residues. Germline lookup yields CDR1 ENHRY and CDR2 SYGVKD. V gave up 6 bases and J gave up 3 bases; unmatched junction bases: 5. CDR3 nucleotide sequence: TGTGCCATCAGGGCCGGGACAGGGGTCTACGAGCAGTACTTC. As protein: CAIRAGTGVYEQYF.

The V and J genes are TRBV19 and TRBJ1-4; D perhaps matches TRBD1 (6 bases). This CDR3 is built from 15 residues. Germline CDR1 and CDR2: LNHDA and SQIVND (reference sequence). Trimming shortened V by 6 bases and J by 0 bases, and 11 bases separated the two germline ends. In DNA form, the CDR3 reads TGTGCCAGTAGGAAGGAGGGGGCAACTAATGAAAAACTGTTTTTT. Translating gives CASRKEGATNEKLFF.

The chain joins TRBV5-5 to TRBJ1-2; 10 positions agree with TRBD1. The CDR3 covers 15 residues. The germline V gene has CDR1 SGHKS and CDR2 YYEKEE (reference sequence). Trimming removed 2 bases from V and 4 bases from J; junction bases left unmatched: 5. In DNA form, the CDR3 reads TGTGCCAGCAGCTTCGGGACAGGGGAGGGCTATGGCTACACCTTC. This gives the protein CASSFGTGEGYGYTF.

CDR3 sequence reads: CASSPGTGPYGYTF. CDR3 nucleotide sequence: TGTGCCAGCAGCCCAGGGACAGGGCCCTATGGCTACACCTTC. The chain combines TRBV7-9 with TRBJ1-2, with 9 nucleotides matching TRBD1. Germline V gene sequence: CDR1 SEHNR, CDR2 FQNEAQ (reference sequence). The CDR3 has 14 amino acids. With 5 bases clipped from V and 4 bases from J, the junction kept 5 bases outside the gene matches.

This chain links TRBV19 with TRBJ1-6, with D possibly matching TRBD1 (6 bases). V was clipped by 4 bases and J by 3 bases, with 10 bases between them. Germline values: CDR1 LNHDA, CDR2 SQIVND (reference sequence). This CDR3 comprises 15 residues. The CDR3 region is CASSTSDSYNSPLHF. CDR3 nucleotides: TGTGCCAGTAGTACCTCGGACAGCTATAATTCACCCCTCCACTTT.

Worth noting for this clone: Other DNA sequences in the sample encode the same CDR3. The chain joins TRBV9 to TRBJ2-1; 11 bases match TRBD2. The CDR3 covers 16 residues. V lost 3 bases to trimming and J lost 3 bases; unmatched junction nucleotides: 5. CDR1 and CDR2 (germline): SGDLS, YYNGEE. In DNA form, the CDR3 reads TGTGCCAGCAGCGGAAGGCTAGCGGGGGGCTACAATGAGCAGTTCTTC. Encoded protein: CASSGRLAGGYNEQFF.

This chain connects TRBV7-8 to TRBJ2-1, with 8 positions matching TRBD2. This CDR3 comprises 15 residues. Germline CDR1 reads SGHVS; CDR2 reads FQNEAQ. Germline trimming cut 5 bases from V and 7 bases from J; bases unmatched to any gene: 10. The CDR3 nucleotides read TGTGCCAGCAGCCAGCGGGAGTCGGTCGTAAATGAGCAGTTCTTC. Its protein is CASSQRESVVNEQFF.

The V and J genes are TRBV5-1 and TRBJ2-5; 12 bases line up with TRBD1. This CDR3 comprises 16 residues. Germline CDR1 SGHRS, CDR2 YFSETQ. The V and J ends lost 3 bases and 3 bases, in that order; junction bases with no gene match: 6. The CDR3 protein is CASSWGTGGGEETQYF. The CDR3 DNA reads as TGCGCCAGCAGCTGGGGGACAGGGGGCGGAGAAGAGACCCAGTACTTC.

The CDR3 loop is CASSTRPGGAGAPSGNTIYF. The CDR3 coding sequence is TGTGCCAGCAGCACCCGTCCGGGGGGCGCGGGGGCCCCCTCTGGAAACACCATATATTTT. The rearrangement joins TRBV9 to TRBJ1-3; a possible D gene is TRBD1 (6 bases). Deletions cut 4 bases from V and 0 bases from J, with 26 bases between. This CDR3 spans 20 amino acids. Germline V CDR1 and CDR2: SGDLS, YYNGEE.

J is TRBJ1-5 and V is TRBV7-8; 8 positions agree with TRBD1. Trimming removed 5 bases from V and 4 bases from J; junction bases left unmatched: 7. The CDR3 spans 15 residues. CDR1 SGHVS and CDR2 FQNEAQ come from the germline V gene. CDR3 coding DNA: TGTGCCAGCAGCCCGATTACAGGGGGGAATCAGCCCCAGCATTTT. This translates into CASSPITGGNQPQHF.

V is TRBV9 and J is TRBJ2-1; tentatively, D is TRBD1 (5 bases). CDR1 and CDR2 (germline): SGDLS, YYNGEE. V lost 3 bases and J lost 1, with 14 bases in between. There are 16 residues in the CDR3. The CDR3 here is CASSAFSSGSYNEQFF. The CDR3 nucleotides read TGTGCCAGCAGCGCCTTTAGTTCAGGGTCCTACAATGAGCAGTTCTTC.

V usage is TRBV19 and J usage is TRBJ1-4; 7 bases map to TRBD1. CDR1 is LNHDA, CDR2 SQIVND, per germline (reference sequence). This CDR3 spans 16 amino acids. V gave up 5 bases and J gave up 4 bases; unmatched junction bases: 10. CDR3 DNA: TGTGCCAGTAGTGCGGGTACAGGGGCGCTTAATGAAAAACTGTTTTTT. Translating gives CASSAGTGALNEKLFF.

This sequence joins TRBV27 and TRBJ1-6; 8 bases map to TRBD1. The CDR3 is 17 residues long. CDR1 is MNHEY and CDR2 is SMNVEV in the germline V gene (reference sequence). Unmatched junction bases numbered 9, after V lost 1 base and J lost 7 bases. The CDR3 bases are TGTGCCAGCAGTTTATTTGCTGACAGGGGAAGGAATTCACCCCTCCACTTT. Its translation: CASSLFADRGRNSPLHF.

The chain links TRBV4-1 to TRBJ2-3, with 11 bases that match TRBD2. The CDR3 sequence is 20 residues long. V shed 0 bases and J 1 base; nucleotides not matched to a gene: 12. Germline assignment: CDR1 MGHRA and CDR2 YSYEKL. CDR3 coding DNA: TGCGCCAGCAGCCAAGATCGAACGACTAGCGGGAATCTCGGCACAGATACGCAGTATTTT. It is translated as CASSQDRTTSGNLGTDTQYF.

V gene TRBV3-1 (or the pseudogene TRBV3-2) combines with J gene TRBJ2-7, with D tentatively TRBD1 (5 bases). V lost 4 bases, J lost 2 bases, and 9 bases lay in between. CDR1 is LGHDT and CDR2 is YNNKEL in the germline V gene (reference sequence). This CDR3 has 13 amino acids. CDR3 residues: CASSLRVAYEQYF. In DNA form, the CDR3 reads TGTGCCAGCAGCCTCAGGGTTGCCTACGAGCAGTACTTC.

This chain uses TRBV9 with TRBJ2-7, with D possibly matching TRBD2 (6 bases). The CDR3 is 16 amino acids. Trimming shortened V by 2 bases and J by 4 bases, and 19 bases separated the two germline ends. Germline CDR1 and CDR2: SGDLS and YYNGEE. The CDR3 region has the DNA TGTGCCAGCAGCGTCGGAGGGGTCGGCAGTGGGTACGAGCAGTACTTC. This encodes CASSVGGVGSGYEQYF.

V and J are TRBV30 and TRBJ1-2; 7 bases map to TRBD1. The CDR3 consists of 15 residues. The V and J ends lost 8 bases and 1 base, in that order; junction bases with no gene match: 13. CDR1 is GTSNPN and CDR2 is SVGIG in the germline V gene (reference sequence). This chain's CDR3 is CARGTARDINYGYTF. CDR3 DNA: TGTGCCCGGGGGACAGCCCGTGATATTAACTATGGCTACACCTTC.

V is TRBV11-3 and J is TRBJ1-3; D gene unclear. The CDR3 runs to 13 residues. In germline, CDR1 is SGHNT, CDR2 YENEEA. V gave up 0 bases and J gave up 7 bases, with 7 bases separating them. Written as DNA, the CDR3 is TGTGCCAGCAGCTTAGATCTATTTAACACCATATATTTT. The encoded protein is CASSLDLFNTIYF.

The V and J genes are TRBV19 and TRBJ1-5; tentatively, D is TRBD1 (6 bases). The CDR3 has 15 residues. The V and J ends lost 1 base and 7 bases respectively, with 14 bases between them. Germline V gene data show CDR1 as LNHDA and CDR2 as SQIVND (reference sequence). CDR3 sequence reads: CASSIGSGENQPQHF. In DNA, the CDR3 is TGTGCCAGTAGTATAGGTTCAGGGGAGAACCAGCCCCAGCATTTT. Drawing the rest from reference TRBV19 and TRBJ1-5, the complete variable domain is DGGITQSPKYLFRKEGQNVTLSCEQNLNHDAMYWYRQDPGQGLRLIYYSQIVNDFQKGDIAEGYSVSREKKESFPLTVTSAQKNPTAFYLCASSIGSGENQPQHFGDGTRLSIL.

This chain connects TRBV29-1 to TRBJ1-4; no firm D call. Trimming took off 7 bases at V and 8 bases at J, with 17 bases between the two ends. Germline V gene sequence: CDR1 SQVTM, CDR2 ANQGSEA. There are 13 residues in the CDR3. CDR3 coding DNA: TGCAGCGCAATTGGACTGACCGTCGAAAAACTGTTTTTT. Protein product: CSAIGLTVEKLFF.

The chain employs TRBV7-2 and TRBJ1-2; possible D gene TRBD1, 5 bases. From germline, CDR1 is SGHTA and CDR2 FQGNSA. Deletions cut 1 base from V and 5 bases from J, with 11 bases between. This CDR3 region has 14 residues. As DNA, the CDR3 is TGTGCCAGCAGCTTAGAAACAGGTCCTTATGGCTACACCTTC. Translation gives CASSLETGPYGYTF.